This TCR beta chain derives from a study of graft-versus-host responses after intestinal transplantation. General study results and limits: Recipient marrow held GvH clones, some first seen in ileum or blood.

Worth noting for this clone: The antigen is unknown.

The CDR3 sequence is 16 residues long. The ends lost 3 bases at V and 4 bases at J; junction bases unmatched: 12. The germline CDR1 and CDR2 sequences are SGDLS and YYNGEE. Using immunoSEQ multiplex PCR, the repertoire was profiled, and TCRdb retains in-frame clones only, with some absent. This table holds 100,000 or so clones, more than 85% found once. Sample: unstimulated CD8+ T cells sorted from spleen or lymph node cells, taken before intestinal transplant. The receptor's source is a human donor who received an intestinal transplant. The chain combines TRBV9 with TRBJ1-2; the match to TRBD1 covers 7 bases. For the CDR3, the DNA is TGTGCCAGCAGCGGACCCTCGAACAGGGGACCCTATGGCTACACCTTC. Translated, it gives CASSGPSNRGPYGYTF.